This T cell receptor (beta chain) originates from a study of blood T cells in healthy people across ages. This clonotype showed up just once. Its antigen is unknown. Study observations and caveats: Comparison with aged donors showed that long-lived donors had more naive CD4+ cells and higher diversity.

It was with a sample-barcoded 5' primer and a J-beta primer mix that a second PCR of about 6 to 12 cycles was run. TCRdb analysed the 5' RACE reads with MiXCR anew, one entry per CDR3 protein. The sample records 920,000 or so distinct CDR3 sequences, around 45% being singletons. The CDR3 has 13 amino acids. Germline loops: CDR1 LGHDT, CDR2 YNNKEL (reference sequence). The V and J ends lost 0 bases and 13 bases respectively, with 13 bases between them. This chain uses TRBV3-1 with TRBJ2-4; D is unclear. The sequence was collected from a woman aged 55 to 70 in good health. The sequenced sample consisted of blood. CDR3 in amino acids: CASSQDPDNEQYF. The DNA for the CDR3 is TGTGCCAGCAGCCAAGATCCCGACAATGAGCAGTACTTC.